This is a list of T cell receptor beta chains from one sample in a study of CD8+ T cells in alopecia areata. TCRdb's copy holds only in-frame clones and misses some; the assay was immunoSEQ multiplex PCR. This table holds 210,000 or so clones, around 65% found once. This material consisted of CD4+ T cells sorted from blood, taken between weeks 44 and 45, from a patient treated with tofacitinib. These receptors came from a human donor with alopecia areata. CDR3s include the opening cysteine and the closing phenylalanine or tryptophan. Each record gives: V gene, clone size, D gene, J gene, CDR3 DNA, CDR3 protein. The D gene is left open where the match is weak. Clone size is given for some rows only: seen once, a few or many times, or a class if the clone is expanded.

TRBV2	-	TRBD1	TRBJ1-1	TGTGCCAGCCTTACGGGACAGGGTCCATTGAACACTGAAGCTTTCTTT	CASLTGQGPLNTEAFF
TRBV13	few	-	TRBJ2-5	TGTGCCAGCACGAGGGTGGGAGAGACCCAGTACTTC	CASTRVGETQYF
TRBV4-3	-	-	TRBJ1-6	TGCGCCAGCAGCCAAGTCCGGAATAATTCACCCCTCCACTTT	CASSQVRNNSPLHF
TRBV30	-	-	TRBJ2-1	TGTGCCTGGAGTCGACAAGATGAGCAGTTCTTC	CAWSRQDEQFF
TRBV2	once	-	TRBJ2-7	TGTGCCAGCTCCCGGACTTACGAGCAGTACTTC	CASSRTYEQYF
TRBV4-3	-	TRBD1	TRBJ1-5	TGCGCCAGCAGCCAAGATTACAGGGGAAGGAACCAGCCCCAGCATTTT	CASSQDYRGRNQPQHF
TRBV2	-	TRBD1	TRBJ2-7	TGTGCCAGCAGTGAAGCGGGAAAGGGGGCTTACGAGCAGTACTTC	CASSEAGKGAYEQYF
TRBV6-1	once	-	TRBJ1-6	TGTGCCAGCAGTCGGCAGGGCAGTAATTCACCCCTCCACTTT	CASSRQGSNSPLHF
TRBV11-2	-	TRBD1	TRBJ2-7	TGTGCCAGCAGCCCTGGGCTGGACAGGGCCTACGAGCAGTACTTC	CASSPGLDRAYEQYF
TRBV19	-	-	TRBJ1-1	TGTGCCACCATAGTATTTACGGGGTTGAACACTGAAGCTTTCTTT	CATIVFTGLNTEAFF
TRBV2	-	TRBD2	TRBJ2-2	TGTGCCAGCAAGTTCCCGGGGGGAGCAGAGGAGCTGTTTTTT	CASKFPGGAEELFF